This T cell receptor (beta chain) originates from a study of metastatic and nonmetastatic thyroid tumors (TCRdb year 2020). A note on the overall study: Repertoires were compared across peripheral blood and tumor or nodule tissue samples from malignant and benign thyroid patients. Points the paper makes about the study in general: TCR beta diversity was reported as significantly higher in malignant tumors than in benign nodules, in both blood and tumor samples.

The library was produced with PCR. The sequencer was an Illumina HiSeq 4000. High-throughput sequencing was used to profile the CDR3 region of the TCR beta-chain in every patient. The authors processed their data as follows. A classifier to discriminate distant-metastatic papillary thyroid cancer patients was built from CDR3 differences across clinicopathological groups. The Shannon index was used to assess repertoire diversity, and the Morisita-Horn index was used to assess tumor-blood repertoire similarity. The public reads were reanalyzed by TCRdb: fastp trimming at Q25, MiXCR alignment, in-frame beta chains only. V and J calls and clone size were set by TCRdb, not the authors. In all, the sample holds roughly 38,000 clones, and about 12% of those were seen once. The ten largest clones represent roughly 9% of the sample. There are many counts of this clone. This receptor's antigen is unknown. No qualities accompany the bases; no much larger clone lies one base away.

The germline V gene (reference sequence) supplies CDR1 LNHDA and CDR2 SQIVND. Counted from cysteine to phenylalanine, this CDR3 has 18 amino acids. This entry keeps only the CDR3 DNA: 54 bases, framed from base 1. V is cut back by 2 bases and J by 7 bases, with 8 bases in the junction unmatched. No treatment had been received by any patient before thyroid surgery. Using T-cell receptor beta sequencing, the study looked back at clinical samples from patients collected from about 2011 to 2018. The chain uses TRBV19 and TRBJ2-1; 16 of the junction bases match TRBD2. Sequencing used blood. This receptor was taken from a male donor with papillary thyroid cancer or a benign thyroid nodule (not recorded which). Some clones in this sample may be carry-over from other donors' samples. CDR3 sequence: CASSIPLGLAGGENEQFF. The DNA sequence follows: TGTGCCAGTAGTATACCTTTGGGACTAGCGGGAGGGGAGAATGAGCAGTTCTTC. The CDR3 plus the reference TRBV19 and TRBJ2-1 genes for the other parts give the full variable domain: DGGITQSPKYLFRKEGQNVTLSCEQNLNHDAMYWYRQDPGQGLRLIYYSQIVNDFQKGDIAEGYSVSREKKESFPLTVTSAQKNPTAFYLCASSIPLGLAGGENEQFFGPGTRLTVL.